These 3 T cell receptor beta chains share one sample of origin, sequenced in a study of STAT3 mutations in large granular lymphocyte leukemia. No cognate antigen is known for these TCRs. The table came from immunoSEQ multiplex PCR; TCRdb's copy has only in-frame clones and leaves some out. The sample has around 13,000 clones, around nine tenths seen once; the top ten hold approximately 33%. Regarding the study as a whole: Every T-LGLL patient had at least one immunodominant TCRbeta clonotype.

Sequenced: peripheral blood mononuclear cells. These receptors were taken from a man aged 40-49 years with T-cell large granular lymphocyte leukemia. Some clones in this sample may be carry-over from other donors' samples.

This sequence joins TRBV7-4 and TRBJ1-5; maybe TRBD1 (6 bases). The CDR3 has 15 residues. V lost 4 bases and J 4 bases, leaving 14 bases between the germline ends. CDR1 and CDR2 from the germline V gene are SGHVT and SQSDAQ. For the CDR3, the DNA is TGTGCCAGCAGCTCCGGACAGACGAGAAATCAGCCCCAGCATTTT. It codes for CASSSGQTRNQPQHF.

This clone was seen just once. The chain couples TRBV19 to TRBJ2-5; 9 bases map to TRBD2. V gave up 5 bases and J gave up 1 base; unmatched junction bases: 5. The CDR3 is made up of 15 amino acids. Per the germline V gene, CDR1 is LNHDA and CDR2 is SQIVND (reference sequence). CDR3 amino acids: CASSDLAGLQETQYF. The CDR3, as DNA: TGTGCCAGTAGTGACCTAGCGGGGCTCCAAGAGACCCAGTACTTC.

The chain is built from TRBV30 and TRBJ1-4; D call uncertain. Trimming shortened V by 0 bases and J by 8 bases, and 25 bases separated the two germline ends. The CDR3 extends over 18 amino acids. Germline V CDR1 and CDR2: GTSNPN, SVGIG (reference sequence). The CDR3 bases are TGTGCCTGGAGTGTACGGGTTTCGGCGGGTGGCAGAGGAGAAAAACTGTTTTTT. Residues: CAWSVRVSAGGRGEKLFF. The full variable domain, in which reference TRBV30 and TRBJ1-4 provide the parts outside the CDR3, is SQTIHQWPATLVQPVGSPLSLECTVEGTSNPNLYWYRQAAGRGLQLLFYSVGIGQISSEVPQNLSASRPQDRQFILSSKKLLLSDSGFYLCAWSVRVSAGGRGEKLFFGSGTQLSVL.